These T cell receptor beta chains were read from a single sample in a study of cytomegalovirus exposure and HLA in healthy donors. This table comes from immunoSEQ multiplex PCR, and its TCRdb copy is limited to in-frame clones, with some not included. The sample shows roughly 84,000 clones, about 80% of them seen only once. The sequencing input was PBMCs. The receptors here all came from a man aged 50 or older in good health and CMV-seronegative. Each CDR3 is given with its conserved first and last residue. Fields, in order: J gene, D gene, clone size, V gene, CDR3 DNA, CDR3 protein. The D gene is left open where the match is weak. Clone size appears in some rows only: once, few, many, or a class for an expanded clone.

J: TRBJ2-4; D: NA; size: few; V: TRBV6-1; DNA: TGTGCCAGCAACAGGTACGACGGAAACATTCAGTACTTC; CDR3: CASNRYDGNIQYF
J: TRBJ1-1; D: NA; size: few; V: TRBV7-3; DNA: TGTGCCAGCAGCGGTGAACTGTTGACTGAAGCTTTCTTT; CDR3: CASSGELLTEAFF
J: TRBJ2-3; D: TRBD2; size: NA; V: TRBV6-5; DNA: TGTGCCAGCAGTTACGGCGGGGGGGCCCTCCCAGATACGCAGTATTTT; CDR3: CASSYGGGALPDTQYF
J: TRBJ1-2; D: NA; size: NA; V: TRBV5-1; DNA: TGCGCCAGCAGCTTGGACGCTTTCCAGGTCGTAGGCTACACCTTC; CDR3: CASSLDAFQVVGYTF
J: TRBJ2-5; D: NA; size: NA; V: TRBV14; DNA: TGTGCCAGCAGCCAGAACAGCCAAGAGACCCAGTACTTC; CDR3: CASSQNSQETQYF
J: TRBJ1-6; D: NA; size: NA; V: TRBV30; DNA: TGTGCCTGGAGTGTAGGGACTCCATCCTATAATTCACCCCTCCACTTT; CDR3: CAWSVGTPSYNSPLHF
J: TRBJ2-5; D: TRBD2; size: NA; V: TRBV2; DNA: TGTGCCAGCAGTGAAGCGGAGCGGGGGTTAGTAGAGACCCAGTACTTC; CDR3: CASSEAERGLVETQYF
J: TRBJ1-3; D: NA; size: NA; V: TRBV7-3; DNA: TGTGCCAGCAGCTTAACCCAGGGAGGAAACACCATATATTTT; CDR3: CASSLTQGGNTIYF
J: TRBJ2-5; D: NA; size: NA; V: TRBV4-2; DNA: TGTGCCAGCAGCCAAGGCCTCCTGAGGGTGGGGGAGGAGAAAGAGACCCAGTACTTC; CDR3: CASSQGLLRVGEEKETQYF
J: TRBJ1-3; D: NA; size: once; V: TRBV30; DNA: TGTGCCTGGCAGGCGGGGCAAGCTGGAAACACCATATATTTT; CDR3: CAWQAGQAGNTIYF
J: TRBJ1-5; D: TRBD1; size: NA; V: TRBV6-5; DNA: TGTGCCAGCAGTGGGCAGGGGGATAGCAATCAGCCCCAGCATTTT; CDR3: CASSGQGDSNQPQHF
J: TRBJ2-1; D: NA; size: few; V: TRBV7-9; DNA: TGTTCCAGCAGCTACACCGAGGGGGTAGGGCGTTCTAAGCAGTTCTTC; CDR3: CSSSYTEGVGRSKQFF
J: TRBJ1-1; D: NA; size: NA; V: TRBV29-1; DNA: TGCAGCGTCCAGAACACTGAAGCTTTCTTT; CDR3: CSVQNTEAFF
J: TRBJ1-1; D: NA; size: NA; V: TRBV9; DNA: TGTGCCAGCAGCCAGGGGACGTGGAACACTGAAGCTTTCTTT; CDR3: CASSQGTWNTEAFF
J: TRBJ1-4; D: NA; size: few; V: TRBV6-5; DNA: TGTGCCAGCAGTTACTCGATGGGGGCTGGTGAAAAACTGTTTTTT; CDR3: CASSYSMGAGEKLFF